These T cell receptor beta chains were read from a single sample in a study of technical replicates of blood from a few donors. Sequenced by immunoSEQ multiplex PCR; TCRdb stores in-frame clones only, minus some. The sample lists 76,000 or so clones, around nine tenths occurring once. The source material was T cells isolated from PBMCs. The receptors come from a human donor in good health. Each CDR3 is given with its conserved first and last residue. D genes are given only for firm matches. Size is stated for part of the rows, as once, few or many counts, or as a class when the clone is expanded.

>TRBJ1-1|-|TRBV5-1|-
CASSLNPSISLNTEAFF
TGCGCCAGCAGCTTGAACCCCTCGATTAGCTTGAACACTGAAGCTTTCTTT
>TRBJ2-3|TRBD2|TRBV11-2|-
CASSRLRLAKTGDTQYF
TGTGCCAGCAGCCGCCTGCGACTAGCTAAAACCGGAGATACGCAGTATTTT
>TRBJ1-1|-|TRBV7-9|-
CASSLGQMNTEAFF
TGTGCCAGCAGCTTAGGGCAGATGAACACTGAAGCTTTCTTT
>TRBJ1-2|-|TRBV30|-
CAWSRGSRYGYTF
TGTGCCTGGAGCAGGGGATCGCGCTATGGCTACACCTTC
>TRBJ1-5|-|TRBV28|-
CASSLLGAHQPQHF
TGTGCCAGCAGTTTGTTGGGGGCGCATCAGCCCCAGCATTTT
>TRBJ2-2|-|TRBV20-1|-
CSASFGGELFF
TGCAGTGCTAGTTTCGGCGGGGAGCTGTTTTTT
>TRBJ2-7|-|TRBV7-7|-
CASSLGQGTNEQYF
TGTGCCAGCAGCTTAGGGCAGGGTACCAACGAGCAGTACTTC
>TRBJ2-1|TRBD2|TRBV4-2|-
CASSQSLGLAGVNEQFF
TGTGCCAGCAGCCAAAGCCTCGGGCTAGCGGGAGTCAATGAGCAGTTCTTC
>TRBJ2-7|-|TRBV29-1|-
CSVVSGVGSYEQYF
TGCAGCGTTGTCTCGGGTGTAGGCTCCTACGAGCAGTACTTC
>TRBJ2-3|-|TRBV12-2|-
CASRLAVSSGGSDTQYF
TGTGCAAGTCGCTTAGCGGTTAGTAGCGGGGGATCAGATACGCAGTATTTT
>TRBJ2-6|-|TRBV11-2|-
CASSPLSGTSGANVLTF
TGTGCCAGCAGTCCACTATCAGGGACTTCTGGGGCCAACGTCCTGACTTTC
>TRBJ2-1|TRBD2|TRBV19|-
CASSWTSGRVLSSYNEQFF
TGTGCCAGTAGTTGGACTAGCGGGAGGGTACTGAGCTCCTACAATGAGCAGTTCTTC
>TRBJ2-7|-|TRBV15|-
CATSARTGSYEQYF
TGTGCCACCAGCGCCCGGACTGGTTCCTACGAGCAGTACTTC
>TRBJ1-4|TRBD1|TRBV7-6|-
CASSLQGAGTNEKLFF
TGTGCCAGCAGCCTTCAGGGGGCTGGGACTAATGAAAAACTGTTTTTT
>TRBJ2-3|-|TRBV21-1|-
CASSTGTSGRPDTQYF
TGTGCCAGCAGCACCGGGACTAGCGGGAGGCCAGATACGCAGTATTTT
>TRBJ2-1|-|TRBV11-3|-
CASSLDFQGESEQFF
TGTGCCAGCAGCTTAGATTTTCAGGGTGAGTCTGAGCAGTTCTTC
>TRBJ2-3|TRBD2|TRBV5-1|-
CASRPAGGPVDTQYF
TGCGCCAGCAGACCAGCGGGGGGACCAGTAGATACGCAGTATTTT
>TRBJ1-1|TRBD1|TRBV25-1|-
CASSVPGGQAFF
TGTGCCAGCAGTGTCCCCGGGGGACAGGCTTTCTTT
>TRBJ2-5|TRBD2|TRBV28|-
CASSLLAGETQYF
TGTGCCAGCAGTTTATTAGCGGGGGAGACCCAGTACTTC
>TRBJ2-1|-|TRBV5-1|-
CASSVTGTNNEQFF
TGCGCCAGCAGCGTAACCGGGACAAACAATGAGCAGTTCTTC
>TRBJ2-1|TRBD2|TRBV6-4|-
CASSLSGGAGNEQFF
TGTGCCAGCAGCCTTAGCGGGGGGGCCGGCAATGAGCAGTTCTTC
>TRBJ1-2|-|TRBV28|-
CASSLYVGGSTF
TGTGCCAGCAGTTTATACGTAGGAGGGAGCACCTTC
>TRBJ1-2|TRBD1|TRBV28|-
CASSFRDRAAGYTF
TGTGCCAGCAGCTTCCGGGACAGGGCGGCTGGCTACACCTTC
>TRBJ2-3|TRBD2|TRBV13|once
CASSPRLAGTDTQYF
TGTGCCAGCAGCCCCCGACTAGCGGGAACAGATACGCAGTATTTT
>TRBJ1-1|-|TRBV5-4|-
CASSLAARTVREAFF
TGTGCCAGCAGCTTGGCCGCAAGGACAGTCCGGGAAGCTTTCTTT
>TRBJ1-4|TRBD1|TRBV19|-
CASSTGTGGEKLFF
TGTGCCAGTAGTACAGGGACAGGGGGTGAAAAACTGTTTTTT
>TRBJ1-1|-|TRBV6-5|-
CASSSQLETPYTEAFF
TGTGCCAGCAGTTCCCAGTTAGAGACACCCTACACTGAAGCTTTCTTT
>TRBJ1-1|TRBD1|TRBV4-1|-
CASSLGQGTMNTEAFF
TGCGCCAGCAGCCTAGGACAGGGGACGATGAACACTGAAGCTTTCTTT
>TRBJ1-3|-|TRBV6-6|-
CASNGGGSGNTIYF
TGTGCCAGCAATGGGGGAGGCTCTGGAAACACCATATATTTT
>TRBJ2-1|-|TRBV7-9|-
CASSSTGLGNEQFF
TGTGCCAGCAGCTCCACCGGGTTGGGCAATGAGCAGTTCTTC
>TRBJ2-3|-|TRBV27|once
CASSLNPTRELFDTQYF
TGTGCCAGCAGTTTAAATCCGACTAGGGAATTATTCGATACGCAGTATTTT
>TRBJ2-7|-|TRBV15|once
CATSRGRGGNEQYF
TGTGCCACCAGCAGAGGGAGGGGGGGCAACGAGCAGTACTTC
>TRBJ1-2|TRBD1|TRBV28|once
CASSLGQGARGYTF
TGTGCCAGCAGTTTGGGTCAGGGGGCACGGGGCTACACCTTC
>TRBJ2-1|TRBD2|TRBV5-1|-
CASSLNGGAYNEQFF
TGCGCCAGCAGCTTGAACGGGGGGGCCTACAATGAGCAGTTCTTC
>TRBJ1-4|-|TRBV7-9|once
CASSLPESPSTNEKLFF
TGTGCCAGCAGCTTACCGGAGTCCCCGTCAACTAATGAAAAACTGTTTTTT
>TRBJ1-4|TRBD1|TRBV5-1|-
CASSSGQGFEKLFF
TGCGCCAGCAGCTCAGGACAGGGGTTTGAAAAACTGTTTTTT
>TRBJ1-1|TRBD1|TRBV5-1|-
CASSSGTEHTEAFF
TGCGCCAGCAGCTCGGGGACAGAACACACTGAAGCTTTCTTT
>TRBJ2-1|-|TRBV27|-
CASSFTGSSYNEQFF
TGTGCCAGCAGTTTTACGGGGAGCTCCTACAATGAGCAGTTCTTC
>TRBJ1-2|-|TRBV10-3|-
CAISERETGYGYTF
TGTGCCATCAGTGAGAGGGAGACAGGTTATGGCTACACCTTC
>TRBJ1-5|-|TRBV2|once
CASSESGERGQPQHF
TGTGCCAGCAGTGAAAGCGGGGAACGGGGTCAGCCCCAGCATTTT
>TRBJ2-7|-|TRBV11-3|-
CASSLELGRAYEQYF
TGTGCCAGCAGCTTAGAGTTGGGCAGGGCATACGAGCAGTACTTC
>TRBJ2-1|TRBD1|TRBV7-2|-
CASSRDRGRSEQFF
TGTGCCAGCAGCCGAGACAGGGGGAGGAGCGAGCAGTTCTTC
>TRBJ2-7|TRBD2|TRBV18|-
CASSPIAGDYEQYF
TGTGCCAGCTCACCCATAGCGGGGGACTACGAGCAGTACTTC
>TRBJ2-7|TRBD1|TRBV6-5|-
CASSRQGNSYEQYF
TGTGCCAGCAGCCGACAGGGGAACTCCTACGAGCAGTACTTC
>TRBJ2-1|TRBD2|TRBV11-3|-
CASSFLPGTSGGAWQFF
TGTGCCAGCAGCTTTTTACCTGGGACTAGCGGGGGGGCCTGGCAGTTCTTC